This record concerns one T cell receptor beta chain sequence. Antigen unknown. The entry originates in a study of siplizumab effects on memory and regulatory T cells. V was trimmed by 6 bases and J by 7 bases, leaving 10 bases between them. This CDR3 is built from 11 residues. Per germline, CDR1 MGHDK and CDR2 SYGVNS. Broader study findings: Naive T cells were seemingly more diverse than memory cells, and major contributions to the alloresponse seemed to be made by them. Treg-derived clones made up an average of about 68% of mappable alloreactive CD4+ clones with siplizumab and 25% to 30% in controls. For siplizumab cultures, the suppressive function of their proliferating Tregs was not confirmed. Alloreactive sequences traceable to unstimulated CD4+ memory cells were significantly reduced by siplizumab.

Assay: immunoSEQ multiplex PCR; the TCRdb copy retains only in-frame clones and omits some. Of around 110,000 clones listed, less than 95% were seen once; the top ten hold roughly 1.7%. The chain couples TRBV25-1 to TRBJ2-7; D is possibly TRBD2 (6 bases). Sequenced sample: non-Treg CD4+ T cells sorted from blood. The origin of this receptor is a human donor in good health. This CDR3 is CASSLRGEQYF. Here the CDR3 DNA reads TGTGCCAGCAGCCTCCGGGGGGAGCAGTACTTC.